These T cell receptor beta chains were read from a single sample in a study of shared clonotypes between healthy human individuals. The protocol was immunoSEQ multiplex PCR, while the TCRdb copy is restricted to in-frame clones and leaves out a portion. The repertoire consists of approximately 710,000 clones, with 90% occurring once and the leading ten covering 34%. The sample was memory CD8+ T cells from PBMCs. The receptors derive from a man aged 18 to 29 in good health. Some clones in this sample may be carry-over from other donors' samples. Both conserved end residues are part of each CDR3. Each record gives: clone size, D gene, V gene, J gene, CDR3 DNA, CDR3 protein. The D gene is left open where the match is weak. Some rows mark clone size as missing; the rest say once, few, many or name a class of expanded clone.

abundance: NA
d_gene: TRBD1
v_gene: TRBV30
j_gene: TRBJ1-6
CDR3nt: TGTGCCTGGAGTGTATGGGGACAGTATAATTCACCCCTCCACTTT
CDR3aa: CAWSVWGQYNSPLHF

abundance: NA
d_gene: NA
v_gene: TRBV6-4
j_gene: TRBJ2-1
CDR3nt: TGTGCCAGCAGTGCACTCGGCTCCCACCGCGATGAGCAGTTCTTC
CDR3aa: CASSALGSHRDEQFF

abundance: NA
d_gene: TRBD1
v_gene: TRBV7-9
j_gene: TRBJ2-7
CDR3nt: TGTGCCGGTGGGGAACGGACAGGGAGCGGCTACGAGCAGTACTTC
CDR3aa: CAGGERTGSGYEQYF

abundance: NA
d_gene: TRBD2
v_gene: TRBV6-1
j_gene: TRBJ2-3
CDR3nt: TGTGCCAGCAGTGAAGGGGTTAGCGGGACACCACGGGATACGCAGTATTTT
CDR3aa: CASSEGVSGTPRDTQYF

abundance: few
d_gene: NA
v_gene: TRBV28
j_gene: TRBJ2-2
CDR3nt: TGTGCCAGCAGTTTATATACGGCAGCTAGCACCGGGGAGCTGTTTTTT
CDR3aa: CASSLYTAASTGELFF

abundance: NA
d_gene: TRBD2
v_gene: TRBV11-2
j_gene: TRBJ2-2
CDR3nt: TGTGCCAGCAGTCCGACTAGCATTATCGGGGAGCTGTTTTTT
CDR3aa: CASSPTSIIGELFF

abundance: NA
d_gene: TRBD1
v_gene: TRBV5-6
j_gene: TRBJ1-5
CDR3nt: TGTGCCAGCAGCCTTGACAGGGGCAATCAGCCCCAGCATTTT
CDR3aa: CASSLDRGNQPQHF

abundance: NA
d_gene: TRBD2
v_gene: TRBV4-1
j_gene: TRBJ2-1
CDR3nt: TGCGCCAGCCGCTTCGTAGCGGGAGGGCGGAATGAGCAGTTCTTC
CDR3aa: CASRFVAGGRNEQFF

abundance: NA
d_gene: NA
v_gene: TRBV5-1
j_gene: TRBJ2-7
CDR3nt: TGCGCCAGCAGCTTGGTCGGTAGCTCCTACGAGCAGTACTTC
CDR3aa: CASSLVGSSYEQYF

abundance: NA
d_gene: TRBD1
v_gene: TRBV9
j_gene: TRBJ1-2
CDR3nt: TGTGCCAGCAGCGAGACAGGGGGCGCGGGTGGCTACACCTTC
CDR3aa: CASSETGGAGGYTF

abundance: NA
d_gene: NA
v_gene: TRBV27
j_gene: TRBJ1-1
CDR3nt: TGTGCCAGCAGTTTATCAGCGGGTACGGACACTGAAGCTTTCTTT
CDR3aa: CASSLSAGTDTEAFF

abundance: NA
d_gene: NA
v_gene: TRBV6-6
j_gene: TRBJ1-4
CDR3nt: TGTGCCAGCAGTTACTCGACGGGCAATAATGAAAAACTGTTTTTT
CDR3aa: CASSYSTGNNEKLFF

abundance: NA
d_gene: NA
v_gene: TRBV7-7
j_gene: TRBJ1-2
CDR3nt: TGTGCCAGCAGCAGGAGACCGGGTCTTACATATGGCTACACCTTC
CDR3aa: CASSRRPGLTYGYTF

abundance: NA
d_gene: TRBD2
v_gene: TRBV11-2
j_gene: TRBJ2-7
CDR3nt: TGTGCCAGCAGCTTAGGCCTAGCGGGGGCCTCCTACGAGCAGTACTTC
CDR3aa: CASSLGLAGASYEQYF

abundance: once
d_gene: NA
v_gene: TRBV19
j_gene: TRBJ2-2
CDR3nt: TGTGCCAGTAGTGCATACTTGACAGTGAGAGAGAACACCGGGGAGCTGTTTTTT
CDR3aa: CASSAYLTVRENTGELFF

abundance: NA
d_gene: TRBD1
v_gene: TRBV4-3
j_gene: TRBJ2-7
CDR3nt: TGCGCCAGCAGCCATGAGCCGGGACAGGGTTACGAGCAGTACTTC
CDR3aa: CASSHEPGQGYEQYF

abundance: NA
d_gene: NA
v_gene: TRBV11-2
j_gene: TRBJ2-5
CDR3nt: TGTGCCAGCAGCCGCTATACGCGAAGTCAAGAGACCCAGTACTTC
CDR3aa: CASSRYTRSQETQYF

abundance: NA
d_gene: TRBD2
v_gene: TRBV30
j_gene: TRBJ2-3
CDR3nt: TGTGCCTGGAGGACTAGCCTCCGCACAGATACGCAGTATTTT
CDR3aa: CAWRTSLRTDTQYF

abundance: NA
d_gene: NA
v_gene: TRBV28
j_gene: TRBJ1-5
CDR3nt: TGTGCCAGCAGTTCGGGCAGCAATCAGCCCCAGCATTTT
CDR3aa: CASSSGSNQPQHF

abundance: NA
d_gene: NA
v_gene: TRBV27
j_gene: TRBJ2-4
CDR3nt: TGTGCCAGCAGTTTATTCCCGGGCCCCCCTGGGAACATTCAGTACTTC
CDR3aa: CASSLFPGPPGNIQYF

abundance: NA
d_gene: TRBD2
v_gene: TRBV27
j_gene: TRBJ2-7
CDR3nt: TGTGCCAGCAGCCTTGGGACTAGCGGGTACTACGAGCAGTACTTC
CDR3aa: CASSLGTSGYYEQYF

abundance: NA
d_gene: NA
v_gene: TRBV25-1
j_gene: TRBJ2-1
CDR3nt: TGTGCCAGCGCTCACCCCCTCCATGAGCAGTTCTTC
CDR3aa: CASAHPLHEQFF

abundance: NA
d_gene: NA
v_gene: TRBV30
j_gene: TRBJ2-7
CDR3nt: TGTGCCTGGAACCGGGACTCCTACGAGCAGTACTTC
CDR3aa: CAWNRDSYEQYF

abundance: NA
d_gene: TRBD2
v_gene: TRBV9
j_gene: TRBJ2-7
CDR3nt: TGTGCCAGCAGCTCACCGGGACTAGTCGATCCCGAGCAGTACTTC
CDR3aa: CASSSPGLVDPEQYF

abundance: NA
d_gene: NA
v_gene: TRBV28
j_gene: TRBJ1-2
CDR3nt: TGTGCCAGCAGTTTACAGGGCAGTTTTACAGGCTACACCTTC
CDR3aa: CASSLQGSFTGYTF

abundance: NA
d_gene: TRBD1
v_gene: TRBV7-9
j_gene: TRBJ1-2
CDR3nt: TGTGCCAGCAGCCACGTCAGCCCGGGACAGGGGGCGGGCTACACCTTC
CDR3aa: CASSHVSPGQGAGYTF

abundance: once
d_gene: TRBD2
v_gene: TRBV19
j_gene: TRBJ2-3
CDR3nt: TGTGCCAGTAGTACCGGGACTAAGCGCACAGATACGCAGTATTTT
CDR3aa: CASSTGTKRTDTQYF

abundance: NA
d_gene: NA
v_gene: TRBV27
j_gene: TRBJ2-7
CDR3nt: TGTGCCAGCAGCTCCCTCGGGAGCAGGGGGATGAACGAGCAGTACTTC
CDR3aa: CASSSLGSRGMNEQYF

abundance: NA
d_gene: TRBD2
v_gene: TRBV4-1
j_gene: TRBJ2-1
CDR3nt: TGCGCCAGCAGCCAAGCGGGACTAGCGGGAGGAAATGAGCAGTTCTTC
CDR3aa: CASSQAGLAGGNEQFF

abundance: NA
d_gene: TRBD2
v_gene: TRBV7-6
j_gene: TRBJ2-7
CDR3nt: TGTGCCAGCAGCTCTCTAGCGGGAGGGCCTATCTACGAGCAGTACTTC
CDR3aa: CASSSLAGGPIYEQYF

abundance: NA
d_gene: NA
v_gene: TRBV29-1
j_gene: TRBJ2-2
CDR3nt: TGCAGCGTTGTGGCCCGATCCGGGGAGCTGTTTTTT
CDR3aa: CSVVARSGELFF

abundance: NA
d_gene: NA
v_gene: TRBV25-1
j_gene: TRBJ2-7
CDR3nt: TGTGCCAGCAGTGACCGGGACACAAACTACGAGCAGTACTTC
CDR3aa: CASSDRDTNYEQYF

abundance: NA
d_gene: NA
v_gene: TRBV11-3
j_gene: TRBJ2-2
CDR3nt: TGTGCCAGCAGCCTCGGGACCCGCGAACGCGGGGAGCTGTTTTTT
CDR3aa: CASSLGTRERGELFF

abundance: NA
d_gene: TRBD1
v_gene: TRBV5-8
j_gene: TRBJ2-7
CDR3nt: TGTGCCAGCAGCGAATCGGGACAGGGATACGAGCAGTACTTC
CDR3aa: CASSESGQGYEQYF

abundance: NA
d_gene: NA
v_gene: TRBV11-2
j_gene: TRBJ1-3
CDR3nt: TGTGCCAGCAGCTTAGGATATGCGGTGAGGGCCGGGTCTGGAAACACCATATATTTT
CDR3aa: CASSLGYAVRAGSGNTIYF

abundance: NA
d_gene: TRBD2
v_gene: TRBV7-8
j_gene: TRBJ2-5
CDR3nt: TGTGCCAGCAGCTTGGCGGCTAGCGGACAAGAGACCCAGTACTTC
CDR3aa: CASSLAASGQETQYF

abundance: few
d_gene: TRBD1
v_gene: TRBV11-2
j_gene: TRBJ1-5
CDR3nt: TGTGCCAGCAGCTTAGATTCAGGGGGTAATCAGCCCCAGCATTTT
CDR3aa: CASSLDSGGNQPQHF

abundance: NA
d_gene: TRBD1
v_gene: TRBV30
j_gene: TRBJ2-7
CDR3nt: TGTGCCTGGAGTGTCGGGACAGGGTCCTACGAGCAGTACTTC
CDR3aa: CAWSVGTGSYEQYF

abundance: NA
d_gene: NA
v_gene: TRBV6-4
j_gene: TRBJ1-5
CDR3nt: TGTGCCAGGATCTCCTGGCCGAGCTTTGATCAGCCCCAGCATTTT
CDR3aa: CARISWPSFDQPQHF

abundance: NA
d_gene: NA
v_gene: TRBV19
j_gene: TRBJ1-4
CDR3nt: TGTGCCAGTAGTGCAACCAGGGAAGTGGATGAAAAACTGTTTTTT
CDR3aa: CASSATREVDEKLFF

abundance: NA
d_gene: NA
v_gene: TRBV7-9
j_gene: TRBJ2-7
CDR3nt: TGTGCCAGCAGCTTAGCGGACCTATTCCGTTACCAGTACTTC
CDR3aa: CASSLADLFRYQYF

abundance: once
d_gene: NA
v_gene: TRBV13
j_gene: TRBJ1-4
CDR3nt: TGTGCCAGCAGCCAACGGACGGGGTCTCTAGGTGAAAAACTGTTTTTT
CDR3aa: CASSQRTGSLGEKLFF

abundance: NA
d_gene: TRBD2
v_gene: TRBV4-1
j_gene: TRBJ2-7
CDR3nt: TGCGCCAGCAGCCTATCGGGGACTAGCGGAAACGAGCAGTACTTC
CDR3aa: CASSLSGTSGNEQYF

abundance: NA
d_gene: NA
v_gene: TRBV2
j_gene: TRBJ2-3
CDR3nt: TGTGCCAGCAGTGAGTCCAGGGAGCCAACAGATACGCAGTATTTT
CDR3aa: CASSESREPTDTQYF

abundance: NA
d_gene: NA
v_gene: TRBV6-1
j_gene: TRBJ2-1
CDR3nt: TGTGCCAGCAGTGTTGCGGCGCCCTACAATGAGCAGTTCTTC
CDR3aa: CASSVAAPYNEQFF

abundance: NA
d_gene: NA
v_gene: TRBV21-1
j_gene: TRBJ2-7
CDR3nt: TGTGCCAGCAGCAAAGGACAGGGGGCATCCTACGAGCAGTACTTC
CDR3aa: CASSKGQGASYEQYF

abundance: NA
d_gene: NA
v_gene: TRBV6-6
j_gene: TRBJ2-7
CDR3nt: TGTGCCAGCAGTGGGGACACCGATTACGAGCAGTACTTC
CDR3aa: CASSGDTDYEQYF

abundance: NA
d_gene: NA
v_gene: TRBV6-5
j_gene: TRBJ1-1
CDR3nt: TGTGCCAGCAGTTCACAGGGTTACACTGAAGCTTTCTTT
CDR3aa: CASSSQGYTEAFF

abundance: few
d_gene: NA
v_gene: TRBV25-1
j_gene: TRBJ1-1
CDR3nt: TGTGCCAGCATGGGCCGGGACACTAACACTGAAGCTTTCTTT
CDR3aa: CASMGRDTNTEAFF

abundance: NA
d_gene: TRBD2
v_gene: TRBV28
j_gene: TRBJ2-1
CDR3nt: TGTGCCAGCAGTTACCTAACTAGCGGGAGGGCCAATGAGCAGTTCTTC
CDR3aa: CASSYLTSGRANEQFF

abundance: NA
d_gene: NA
v_gene: TRBV11-2
j_gene: TRBJ2-7
CDR3nt: TGTGCCAGCAGCTTCGGGCCCTCGGGGCGGAGCTCCTACGAGCAGTACTTC
CDR3aa: CASSFGPSGRSSYEQYF

abundance: NA
d_gene: TRBD1
v_gene: TRBV9
j_gene: TRBJ2-1
CDR3nt: TGTGCCAGCAGCGTAGGAGGGGGCGATGAGCAGTTCTTC
CDR3aa: CASSVGGGDEQFF

abundance: NA
d_gene: NA
v_gene: TRBV2
j_gene: TRBJ1-5
CDR3nt: TGTGCCACGAGACAGCGGAATAATCAGCCCCAGCATTTT
CDR3aa: CATRQRNNQPQHF

abundance: few
d_gene: TRBD1
v_gene: TRBV7-9
j_gene: TRBJ1-1
CDR3nt: TGTGCCAGCAGCTCTCGACAGGGAGCGGCTAGCACTGAAGCTTTCTTT
CDR3aa: CASSSRQGAASTEAFF

abundance: NA
d_gene: NA
v_gene: TRBV13
j_gene: TRBJ2-5
CDR3nt: TGTGCCAGCAGCTTAGCGTATGGTGCAGGAGAGACCCAGTACTTC
CDR3aa: CASSLAYGAGETQYF

abundance: few
d_gene: NA
v_gene: TRBV5-5
j_gene: TRBJ2-2
CDR3nt: TGTGCCAGCAGCTTGGCGGGTAGCGGCCCTCTGACCGGGGAGCTGTTTTTT
CDR3aa: CASSLAGSGPLTGELFF

abundance: once
d_gene: NA
v_gene: TRBV21-1
j_gene: TRBJ2-7
CDR3nt: TGTGCCAGCAGCAAAATTAAAGGTAGCTCCTACGAGCAGTACTTC
CDR3aa: CASSKIKGSSYEQYF

abundance: once
d_gene: NA
v_gene: TRBV28
j_gene: TRBJ1-5
CDR3nt: TGTGCCAGCAGTCCTGATTTCAATCAGCCCCAGCATTTT
CDR3aa: CASSPDFNQPQHF

abundance: NA
d_gene: NA
v_gene: TRBV27
j_gene: TRBJ2-1
CDR3nt: TGTGCCAGCATGCAGTCCGGGACTCCGAATGAGCAGTTCTTC
CDR3aa: CASMQSGTPNEQFF